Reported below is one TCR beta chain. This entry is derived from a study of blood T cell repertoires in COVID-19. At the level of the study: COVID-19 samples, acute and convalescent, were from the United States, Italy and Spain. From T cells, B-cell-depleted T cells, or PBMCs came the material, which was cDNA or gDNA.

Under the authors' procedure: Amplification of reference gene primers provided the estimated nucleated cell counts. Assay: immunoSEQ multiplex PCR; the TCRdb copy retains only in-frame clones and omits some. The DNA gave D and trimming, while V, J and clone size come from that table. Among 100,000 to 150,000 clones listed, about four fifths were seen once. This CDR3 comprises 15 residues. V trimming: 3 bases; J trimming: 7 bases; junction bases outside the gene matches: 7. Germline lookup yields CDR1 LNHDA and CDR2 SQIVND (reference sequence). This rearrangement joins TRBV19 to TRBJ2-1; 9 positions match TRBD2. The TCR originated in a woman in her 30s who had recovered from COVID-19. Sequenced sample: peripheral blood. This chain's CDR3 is CASSIRGRADNEQFF. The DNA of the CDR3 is TGTGCCAGTAGTATCCGCGGGAGGGCGGATAATGAGCAGTTCTTC.